This passage covers 11 T cell receptor beta chains from one sample sequenced in a study of blood T cell repertoires in COVID-19. Assay used: immunoSEQ multiplex PCR; TCRdb lists only in-frame clones, some missing. Counted here are tens of thousands of clones, around 76% occurring once; the ten biggest clones make up approximately 15%. The sequencing sample was made of peripheral blood. The receptor set was obtained from a human donor in a cohort sampled during active COVID-19.

The chain combines TRBV19 with TRBJ2-1, with 7 bases that match TRBD1. The V segment lost 3 bases and the J segment 0 bases; nucleotides outside the gene matches: 8. Germline CDR1 and CDR2: LNHDA and SQIVND (reference sequence). The length of the CDR3 is 17 residues. CDR3 in DNA: TGTGCCAGTAGTATCACAGGGGCCCTCAGCTCCTACAATGAGCAGTTCTTC. This translates into CASSITGALSSYNEQFF. Full variable domain (rest looked up from reference TRBV19 and TRBJ2-1): DGGITQSPKYLFRKEGQNVTLSCEQNLNHDAMYWYRQDPGQGLRLIYYSQIVNDFQKGDIAEGYSVSREKKESFPLTVTSAQKNPTAFYLCASSITGALSSYNEQFFGPGTRLTVL.

CDR3 sequence: CASSSSPTGKYEKLFF. The CDR3 bases are TGTGCCAGCAGTTCCTCCCCGACAGGAAAATATGAAAAACTGTTTTTT. The V and J genes are TRBV27 and TRBJ1-4; perhaps TRBD1 as D (6 bases). Germline assignment: CDR1 MNHEY and CDR2 SMNVEV (reference sequence). V was pared by 4 bases and J by 6 bases, with 18 bases between. The CDR3 extends over 16 amino acids.

This clone was recorded a few times. V and J are TRBV30 and TRBJ2-7; 13 nucleotides agree with TRBD2. CDR1 GTSNPN and CDR2 SVGIG come from the germline V gene (reference sequence). The CDR3 has 15 amino acids. Germline trimming cut 3 bases from V and 3 bases from J; bases unmatched to any gene: 5. The CDR3 coding sequence is TGTGCCTGGAGCGAGGGACTAGCGGGATACTACGAGCAGTACGTC. This encodes CAWSEGLAGYYEQYV.

DNA for the CDR3: TGTGCCAGCAGCGTTCCTGGCGGGCAGGACACCGGGGAGCTGTTTTTT. It translates to CASSVPGGQDTGELFF. This sequence joins TRBV9 and TRBJ2-2, with D possibly TRBD2 on 5 matching bases. The germline V gene has CDR1 SGDLS and CDR2 YYNGEE. V gave up 2 bases and J gave up 3 bases, with 14 bases separating them. The CDR3 has 16 residues.

The chain combines TRBV5-6 with TRBJ1-6; the D is unclear. The CDR3 spans 14 residues. Germline CDR1 is SGHDT and CDR2 is YYEEEE. The germline V and J ends were trimmed by 0 bases and 7 bases, with 8 bases remaining between them. DNA of the CDR3: TGTGCCAGCAGCTTGGGTCAGGTGAATTCACCCCTCCACTTT. Encoded protein: CASSLGQVNSPLHF.

The chain combines TRBV4-1 with TRBJ2-1, with TRBD2 matching 16 bases. Germline CDR1 and CDR2: MGHRA and YSYEKL. CDR3 length equals 18 residues. Unmatched junction bases numbered 11, after V lost 5 bases and J lost 7 bases. For the CDR3, the DNA is TGCGCCAGCAGCTATCTCCTCGGGACTAGCGGGGGGGGAAATGAGCAGTTCTTC. This translates into CASSYLLGTSGGGNEQFF.

This rearrangement joins TRBV7-8 to TRBJ1-3; D unresolved. The CDR3 contains 16 residues. Deletions cut 4 bases from V and 2 bases from J, with 15 bases between. Germline CDR1 is SGHVS and CDR2 is FQNEAQ. Here the CDR3 reads CASSSLVTRTGNTIYF. CDR3 DNA: TGTGCCAGCAGCTCCTTGGTGACGCGGACTGGAAACACCATATATTTT.

This clone is a singleton in its sample. The chain combines TRBV9 with TRBJ1-2; D possibly corresponds to TRBD1 (6 bases). V dropped 0 bases and J dropped 4 bases, with 13 bases sitting between them. The length of the CDR3 is 15 residues. CDR1 is SGDLS and CDR2 is YYNGEE in the germline V gene. The CDR3 bases are TGTGCCAGCAGCGTAGGAGGACAGCTCCTCTATGGCTACACCTTC. This sequence encodes CASSVGGQLLYGYTF.

A single count supports this clone. This chain connects TRBV5-1 to TRBJ2-3; TRBD2 matches 8 bases. This CDR3 is 15 amino acids long. The J segment lost 0 bases and the V segment lost 2 bases, leaving 2 bases of the junction unmatched. Germline V lookup: CDR1 SGHRS, CDR2 YFSETQ. The chain's CDR3 is CASSLLADSTDTQYF. The CDR3 DNA reads TGCGCCAGCAGCTTACTAGCGGATAGCACAGATACGCAGTATTTT. The variable domain in full, completed from reference TRBV5-1 and TRBJ2-3, reads KAGVTQTPRYLIKTRGQQVTLSCSPISGHRSVSWYQQTPGQGLQFLFEYFSETQRNKGNFPGRFSGRQFSNSRSEMNVSTLELGDSALYLCASSLLADSTDTQYFGPGTRLTVL.

V and J are TRBV7-2 and TRBJ2-1; 12 positions match TRBD2. The J segment lost 4 bases and the V segment lost 8 bases, leaving 6 bases of the junction unmatched. The germline V gene encodes CDR1 SGHTA and CDR2 FQGNSA. The CDR3 has 15 residues. The DNA for the CDR3 is TGTGCCAGCGGCCTTGGGACTAGCGGGTACAATGAGCAGTTCTTC. Its protein is CASGLGTSGYNEQFF. The whole variable domain, remainder taken from reference TRBV7-2 and TRBJ2-1, is GAGVSQSPSNKVTEKGKDVELRCDPISGHTALYWYRQSLGQGLEFLIYFQGNSAPDKSGLPSDRFSAERTGGSVSTLTIQRTQQEDSAVYLCASGLGTSGYNEQFFGPGTRLTVL.

The chain couples TRBV9 to TRBJ1-2; TRBD1 agrees at 8 bases. Germline values: CDR1 SGDLS, CDR2 YYNGEE. V trimming: 3 bases; J trimming: 6 bases; junction bases outside the gene matches: 13. This CDR3 is built from 16 residues. The CDR3, as DNA: TGTGCCAGCAGCGGTCGACAGGGGCAACTTGGGGATGGCTACACCTTC. Amino acid sequence: CASSGRQGQLGDGYTF.